A single T cell receptor beta chain is shown here with its context. Other DNA sequences in the sample encode the same CDR3. Trimming stripped 2 bases from V and 7 bases from J, with 4 bases between. Germline CDR1 reads SGHRS; CDR2 reads YFSETQ. The CDR3 runs to 12 residues. The sample comes from a study of shared clonotypes between healthy human individuals. The assay used deep level. Some clones are missing from TCRdb's copy, which holds only in-frame ones; the method was immunoSEQ multiplex PCR. The data hold under 2,500,000 clones, with nearly 97% observed a single time. V gene TRBV5-1 combines with J gene TRBJ1-6; D gene uncertain. Sequences were obtained from naive CD4+ T cells sorted from blood. Documented subset: CD45RA+ positively selected. This TCR derives from a man aged 18-30 years in good health. In nucleotides, the CDR3 is TGCGCCAGCAGCTTCGGAAATTCACCCCTCCACTTT. Translated: CASSFGNSPLHF. Full variable domain (outside the CDR3, taken from reference TRBV5-1 and TRBJ1-6): KAGVTQTPRYLIKTRGQQVTLSCSPISGHRSVSWYQQTPGQGLQFLFEYFSETQRNKGNFPGRFSGRQFSNSRSEMNVSTLELGDSALYLCASSFGNSPLHFGNGTRLTVT.